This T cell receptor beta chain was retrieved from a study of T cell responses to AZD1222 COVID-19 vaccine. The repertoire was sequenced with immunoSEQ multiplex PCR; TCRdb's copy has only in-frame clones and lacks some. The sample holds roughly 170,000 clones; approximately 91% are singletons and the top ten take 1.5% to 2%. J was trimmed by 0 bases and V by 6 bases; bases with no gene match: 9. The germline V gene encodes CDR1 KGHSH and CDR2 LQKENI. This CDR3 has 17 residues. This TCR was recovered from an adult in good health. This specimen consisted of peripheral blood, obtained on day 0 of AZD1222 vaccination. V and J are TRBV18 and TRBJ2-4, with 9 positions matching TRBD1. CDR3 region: CASSVQGAPLAKNIQYF. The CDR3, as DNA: TGTGCCAGCTCGGTACAGGGGGCCCCGCTAGCCAAAAACATTCAGTACTTC.